This entry features one T cell receptor (beta chain) sequence. Its antigen remains unidentified. The investigators amplified TCR beta CDR3 regions from RNA transcripts. First-round RT-PCR with HTBI primers amplified the TCR CDR3 region. In TCRdb, the multiplex PCR reads were re-called with MiXCR into one record per CDR3 protein. Among 300,000 to 400,000 distinct CDR3 sequences, about a fifth were seen once, and the ten largest hold 35% to 50%. This sample stems from a study of T cells in Graves' hyperthyroidism and ophthalmopathy. The study, taken as a whole, reports: Most clonotypes that expanded in the thyroid above 0.001 also showed up in blood.

The study excluded patients with uncontrolled infection, other autoimmune disease, pregnancy or lactation. Unmatched junction bases numbered 8, after V lost 5 bases and J lost 3 bases. The CDR3 totals 16 residues. Germline V gives CDR1 LNHDA, CDR2 SQIVND (reference sequence). The receptor was derived from a man in his late teens or twenties with Graves' ophthalmopathy. The chain carries TRBV19 and TRBJ1-5; 9 nucleotides align to TRBD1. Source material: blood. CDR3 sequence: CASSRDRVEANQPQHF. Written as DNA, the CDR3 is TGTGCCAGTAGTCGGGACAGGGTTGAGGCCAATCAGCCCCAGCATTTT.